The rows below give T cell receptor beta chains drawn from one sample of a study of T cell repertoires in cytomegalovirus infection. Their recognized antigens are unknown. MiXCR, run by TCRdb on the reads, gives a single entry per CDR3 protein. The sample consists of fewer than 1,000,000 distinct CDR3 sequences, approximately 32% of them appearing once. This specimen was cultured CD8+ T cells from PBMCs, taken from culture after CMV antigen stimulation. All receptors derive from a human donor in good health (CMV status not recorded). Some clones in this sample may be carry-over from other donors' samples. Each CDR3 is given with its conserved first and last residue. The D gene is left open where the match is weak. A row's size may be missing; if present it is once, few, many or a size class.

abundance	j_gene	d_gene	v_gene	CDR3nt	CDR3aa
.	TRBJ1-2	TRBD1	TRBV2	TGTGCCAGCAGTGAAGCGGGGCAGGGGGCATCATTAGTCTATGGCTACACCTTC	CASSEAGQGASLVYGYTF
few	TRBJ2-1	.	TRBV11-2	TGTGCCAGCAGCTCTCCAAACGAATACAATGAGCAGTTCTTC	CASSSPNEYNEQFF
.	TRBJ2-2	.	TRBV2	TGTGCCACCTATGAGTCGGGGATGAACACCGGGGAGCTGTTTTTT	CATYESGMNTGELFF
few	TRBJ2-1	.	TRBV10-2	TGCGCCAGCCACCAGGGGCCGGGCCAGTTCTTC	CASHQGPGQFF
.	TRBJ2-7	TRBD2	TRBV19	TGTGCCAGTAGTATGGTAAGGGACTACCCATACGAGCAGTACTTC	CASSMVRDYPYEQYF
once	TRBJ2-7	.	TRBV13	TGTGCCAGCAGCTCGGTTTATGACAGTACCTACGAGCAGTACTTC	CASSSVYDSTYEQYF
.	TRBJ1-2	.	TRBV6-6	TGTGCCAGCAGTTACGGGGCCAGCTATGGCTACACCTTC	CASSYGASYGYTF
many	TRBJ2-3	.	TRBV7-6	TGTGCCAGCAGCTTAGAACGGGGGCCTACCTTAGATACGCAGTATTTT	CASSLERGPTLDTQYF
.	TRBJ2-3	TRBD2	TRBV6-1	TGTGCCAGCAGTGAACCCCAGACTAGCGCCGATACGCAGTATTTT	CASSEPQTSADTQYF
.	TRBJ2-7	.	TRBV7-8	TGTGCCAGCAGCCAGACAGATTCCCACGAGCAGTACTTC	CASSQTDSHEQYF
few	TRBJ1-2	TRBD1	TRBV10-3	TGTGCCATCAGTGATTCCGGGACAGGGAAGGGCTACACCTTC	CAISDSGTGKGYTF
few	TRBJ2-3	.	TRBV12-3/TRBV12-4	TGTGCCAGCAGTTTACGGGGTGTCGCAGATACGCAGTATTTT	CASSLRGVADTQYF
many	TRBJ2-3	TRBD2	TRBV7-8	TGTGCCAGCAGCTTAGCTAGCGGGGGGCGAGATACGCAGTATTTT	CASSLASGGRDTQYF
.	TRBJ2-3	TRBD2	TRBV11-2	TGTGCCAGCAGCTTAGATTGGGCACGGCGGGGGGCCGCAAGCACAGATACGCAGTATTTT	CASSLDWARRGAASTDTQYF
.	TRBJ1-5	.	TRBV19	TGTGCCAGTCACGCGGGGCGCAATCAGCCCCAGCATTTT	CASHAGRNQPQHF
few	TRBJ2-1	.	TRBV4-3	TGCGCCAGCAGCCAAGACTCAGTTAATGAGCAGTTCTTC	CASSQDSVNEQFF
.	TRBJ1-1	.	TRBV20-1	TGCAGTGCTAGGGAGCCCCGGGGAGTCACTGAAGCTTTCTTT	CSAREPRGVTEAFF
.	TRBJ2-2	TRBD2	TRBV6-5	TGTGCCAGCAGACTAGCGGGGGGCTTCTACGAGACCGGGGAGCTGTTTTTT	CASRLAGGFYETGELFF
many	TRBJ2-2	.	TRBV7-2	TGTGCCAGCAGCTTAGACCCCAACACCGGGGAGCTGTTTTTT	CASSLDPNTGELFF
few	TRBJ1-3	.	TRBV20-1	TGCAGTGCTAGAGAGGGGGGAGTCGGAAACACCATATATTTT	CSAREGGVGNTIYF
.	TRBJ2-7	.	TRBV3-1	TGTGCCAGCAGCCAAGATTGGTCCTACGAGCAGTACTTC	CASSQDWSYEQYF
.	TRBJ2-1	TRBD1	TRBV6-2/TRBV6-3	TGTGCCAGCAGACCGGGACAGGGGGCTAACAATGAGCAGTTCTTC	CASRPGQGANNEQFF
.	TRBJ2-5	.	TRBV5-8	TGTGCCAGCAGCCGCGCGTGGACGGACCAAGAGACCCAGTACTTC	CASSRAWTDQETQYF
many	TRBJ1-2	TRBD1	TRBV7-9	TGTGCCAGCAGCTTAGCCTCAGGGGGCGGTGGCTACACCTTC	CASSLASGGGGYTF
once	TRBJ2-1	TRBD2	TRBV2	TGTGCCAGCAGTGATGTGCGGGGGGGCCTTAATAAAGCGTACAATGAGCAGTTCTTC	CASSDVRGGLNKAYNEQFF
.	TRBJ1-6	.	TRBV20-1	TGCAGTGCTAGGCGGACAACTGAATCCGATTCACCCCTCCACTTT	CSARRTTESDSPLHF
.	TRBJ2-7	TRBD1	TRBV3-1	TGTGCCAGCAGCCACGAGTTTATAGGACAGGGCTCCTACGAGCAGTACTTC	CASSHEFIGQGSYEQYF
.	TRBJ2-1	TRBD2	TRBV15	TGTGCCACCAGCAGAGGACTAGCGGGGGGCAATGAGCAGTTCTTC	CATSRGLAGGNEQFF
many	TRBJ1-1	TRBD1	TRBV6-5	TGTGCCAGCAGTTACTCGCCCGGGGACAGAACTGAAGCTTTCTTT	CASSYSPGDRTEAFF
.	TRBJ2-1	TRBD2	TRBV9	TGTGCCAGCAGCCCACTAGCGGGGGGACAGGGATACAATGAGCAGTTCTTC	CASSPLAGGQGYNEQFF
.	TRBJ2-7	.	TRBV6-5	TGTGCCAGCACCGGACACTCCTACGAGCAGTACTTC	CASTGHSYEQYF
.	TRBJ1-1	TRBD1	TRBV11-3	TGTGCCAGCAGCCTGGCGGGGACAGCCACTGAAGCTTTCTTT	CASSLAGTATEAFF
many	TRBJ1-1	.	TRBV7-9	TGTGCCAGCAGCTTAGCGGGGGGATCTGAAGCTTTCTTT	CASSLAGGSEAFF
.	TRBJ2-1	.	TRBV19	TGTGCCAGTAGTTGGTCGGGGAGCTCCTACAATGAGCAGTTCTTC	CASSWSGSSYNEQFF
few	TRBJ2-5	TRBD2	TRBV24-1	TGTGCCACCAGTGATTTAAGCGGGAGACAAGAGACCCAGTACTTC	CATSDLSGRQETQYF
.	TRBJ1-6	TRBD1	TRBV2	TGTGCCAGTTCGGGACAGAAACATAATTCACCCCTCCACTTT	CASSGQKHNSPLHF
few	TRBJ1-4	.	TRBV12-3/TRBV12-4	TGTGCCAGCAGCTCTCCACAGGGAGGCACTAATGAAAAACTGTTTTTT	CASSSPQGGTNEKLFF
many	TRBJ1-1	TRBD1	TRBV7-2	TGTGCCAGCAGCGCATCGGGACAGTTGAACACTGAAGCTTTCTTT	CASSASGQLNTEAFF
.	TRBJ1-6	TRBD1	TRBV5-1	TGCGCCAGCAGCTTGGCCTTAAGGACAGGGGCTAATTCACCCCTCCACTTT	CASSLALRTGANSPLHF
once	TRBJ1-1	.	TRBV6-2/TRBV6-3	TGTGCCAGCAGTTACGTACGGGGCGGCACTGAAGCTTTCTTT	CASSYVRGGTEAFF
.	TRBJ2-1	.	TRBV6-1	TGTGCCAGCAGTGACGGGGGCGGGTACAATGAGCAGTTCTTC	CASSDGGGYNEQFF
.	TRBJ2-3	TRBD2	TRBV12-3/TRBV12-4	TGTGCCAGCAGTGGGACCGCCGGACTAGCGGATATCACAGATACGCAGTATTTT	CASSGTAGLADITDTQYF
once	TRBJ2-1	.	TRBV7-6	TGTGCCAGCAGCTTACGTACCCACCGGGACCACAATGAGCAGTTCTTC	CASSLRTHRDHNEQFF
.	TRBJ2-6	TRBD2	TRBV19	TGTGCCAGTAGTATACGGGGGGTCGCCTCTGGGGCCAACGTCCTGACTTTC	CASSIRGVASGANVLTF
.	TRBJ2-1	.	TRBV5-4	TGTGCCAGCAAAGGAGCGGAGCTTTCCAATGAGCAGTTCTTC	CASKGAELSNEQFF
few	TRBJ1-5	TRBD1	TRBV4-2	TGTGCCAGCAGCCAAGGGACAGGAGAGAACAATCAGCCCCAGCATTTT	CASSQGTGENNQPQHF
.	TRBJ1-1	.	TRBV29-1	TGCAGCGCAAGAACCGGGTCTTCTAACACTGAAGCTTTCTTT	CSARTGSSNTEAFF
.	TRBJ2-1	.	TRBV13	TGTGCCAGCAGCATGTACGGGACACAGAGCTCCTACAATGAGCAGTTCTTC	CASSMYGTQSSYNEQFF
.	TRBJ2-7	.	TRBV20-1	TGCAGTGCTAGAGATCGGGAGGGGGCAAGTTACGAGCAGTACTTC	CSARDREGASYEQYF
few	TRBJ1-2	.	TRBV20-1	TGCAGTGCTCGGGAAAACTATGGCTACACCTTC	CSARENYGYTF
many	TRBJ2-5	.	TRBV7-9	TGTGCCAGCAGCCCCGAGGGGGAAGAGACCCAGTACTTC	CASSPEGEETQYF
few	TRBJ1-2	.	TRBV29-1	TGCAGCGTTGAAGAGATAGCTAACTATGGCTACACCTTC	CSVEEIANYGYTF
.	TRBJ2-5	.	TRBV5-3	TGTGCCAGCAGCCTGCGAGGGAGGAGCGGAGAGACCCAGTACTTC	CASSLRGRSGETQYF
few	TRBJ2-3	.	TRBV6-5	TGTGCCAGCAGTTACTCGGGGGACAATAAAGATACGCAGTATTTT	CASSYSGDNKDTQYF
few	TRBJ2-6	.	TRBV7-9	TGTGCCAGCAGTGAACCGGGAGTCTCTGGGGCCAACGTCCTGACTTTC	CASSEPGVSGANVLTF
many	TRBJ2-3	.	TRBV7-2	TGTGCCAGCAGCTTCCCGACACTGGAAGATACGCAGTATTTT	CASSFPTLEDTQYF
many	TRBJ2-7	TRBD2	TRBV7-6	TGTGCCAGCAGCTTAGGCGGGGGACCGACCTCCTACGAGCAGTACTTC	CASSLGGGPTSYEQYF
few	TRBJ2-1	.	TRBV7-6	TGTGCCAGCAGGCATACGGACAGCTCCTACAATGAGCAGTTCTTC	CASRHTDSSYNEQFF
few	TRBJ2-2	.	TRBV6-6	TGTGCCAGCAGTTACTCCACCGCGGAAACCGGGGAGCTGTTTTTT	CASSYSTAETGELFF
few	TRBJ2-7	.	TRBV7-6	TGTGCCAGCAGCCGGGACAAGACCTACGAGCAGTACTTC	CASSRDKTYEQYF